What follows are 31 T cell receptor beta chains derived from one specimen sequenced in a study of blood T cell repertoires in COVID-19. Assay used: immunoSEQ multiplex PCR; TCRdb lists only in-frame clones, some missing. The sample holds approximately 260,000 clones, 88% seen once. The material sequenced was peripheral blood. The receptors originated from a woman in her forties who had recovered from COVID-19.

V gene TRBV7-9 combines with J gene TRBJ1-3; D is perhaps TRBD1 (5 bases). Trimming removed 5 bases at V and 4 bases at J, with 15 bases between. CDR3 length: 15 amino acids. CDR1 SEHNR and CDR2 FQNEAQ come from the germline V gene (reference sequence). This CDR3 reads CASSAQTAFGNTIYF. CDR3 nucleotides: TGTGCCAGCAGCGCCCAGACAGCCTTCGGAAACACCATATATTTT.

The chain couples TRBV1 to TRBJ2-1; the D call of TRBD2 is as the table states it, not checked on the DNA. TRBV1 represents a pseudogene. CDR3 length: 19 residues. The CDR3: CTSSQDDCHRLAEGNEQFF. Written as DNA, the CDR3 is TGCACCAGCAGCCAAGACGACTGTCATCGACTAGCGGAGGGGAATGAGCAGTTCTTC.

This rearrangement joins TRBV1 to TRBJ1-2; the table assigns TRBD1, which was not confirmed against the DNA. TRBV1 is labeled a pseudogene. The CDR3 is 15 residues long. The CDR3 protein is CTSSQDRQGNYGYTF. Written as DNA, the CDR3 is TGCACCAGCAGCCAAGATCGTCAGGGAAACTATGGCTACACCTTC.

The rearrangement uses TRBV27 and TRBJ2-1; 15 nucleotides line up with TRBD2. The germline gives CDR1 MNHEY, CDR2 SMNVEV (reference sequence). V shed 2 bases, J shed 9 bases, and the junction held 8 bases outside the gene matches. CDR3 size: 17 residues. CDR3 in amino acids: CASSLRTSGRGTGEQFF. CDR3 DNA: TGTGCCAGCAGTTTAAGGACTAGCGGGAGGGGGACTGGTGAGCAGTTCTTC.

The CDR3 DNA reads TGTGCCAGCAGTTCCGGCGGACTGAATCAGCCCCAGCATTTT. Amino acids: CASSSGGLNQPQHF. The chain uses TRBV28 and TRBJ1-5; D is unresolved. This CDR3 region has 14 residues. CDR1 and CDR2 (germline): MDHEN, SYDVKM. Trimming stripped 4 bases from V and 4 bases from J, with 11 bases between.

V is TRBV11-3 and J is TRBJ2-7; 7 bases match TRBD2. Germline assignment: CDR1 SGHNT and CDR2 YENEEA. V was clipped by 0 bases and J by 7 bases; unmatched bases: 6. The CDR3 extends over 14 amino acids. The CDR3 nucleotides read TGTGCCAGCAGCTTAGATCGGGGGGTCGGGGAGCAGTACTTC. The encoded protein is CASSLDRGVGEQYF.

This sequence joins TRBV2 and TRBJ1-1; weak D call: TRBD1 (5 bases). V dropped 5 bases and J dropped 1 base, with 11 bases sitting between them. This CDR3 comprises 14 residues. Germline-derived CDR1 and CDR2 are SNHLY and FYNNEI. CDR3 nucleotide sequence: TGTGCCAGCAGTAACAGCGGGGGGAACACTGAAGCTTTCTTT. Protein: CASSNSGGNTEAFF.

Notes on this clone: The junction does not match germline at one end; this may be a read error. The chain employs TRBV7-7 and TRBJ2-1, with 10 nucleotides matching TRBD2. The germline V gene has CDR1 SSHAT and CDR2 FNYEAQ (reference sequence). The CDR3 contains 18 residues. Here the CDR3 DNA reads TGTGCTAGCAGCTTAGCAGCGGGAGGGTCCCAGGGAAGCAATGAGCAGTTCTTC. This sequence encodes CASSLAAGGSQGSNEQFF.

The rearrangement links TRBV7-2 to TRBJ2-1, with D possibly matching TRBD2 (6 bases). The V gene lost 1 base and the J gene lost 0 bases, with 7 bases spanning the gap. Germline loops: CDR1 SGHTA, CDR2 FQGNSA. This CDR3 is 15 amino acids long. In DNA, the CDR3 is TGTGCCAGCAGCTTAGACGGGAGCTCCTACAATGAGCAGTTCTTC. This codes for CASSLDGSSYNEQFF.

The chain carries TRBV6-5 and TRBJ2-2; TRBD1 matches 10 bases. The CDR3 covers 16 residues. Germline assignment: CDR1 MNHEY and CDR2 SVGAGI. V shed 0 bases and J 4 bases; nucleotides not matched to a gene: 2. Written as DNA, the CDR3 is TGTGCCAGCAGTTACTCTCGGGACAGGGGCACCGGGGAGCTGTTTTTT. Residues: CASSYSRDRGTGELFF.

This clone was counted a single time. This chain connects TRBV4-3 to TRBJ1-4; TRBD1 agrees at 9 bases. V shed 3 bases and J 8 bases; nucleotides not matched to a gene: 10. The germline CDR1 and CDR2 sequences are LGHNA and YSLEER. The length of the CDR3 is 16 residues. CDR3 coding DNA: TGCGCCAGCAGCCATGATCGACAGGGGGAGAAAGAAAAACTGTTTTTT. It is translated as CASSHDRQGEKEKLFF.

This chain connects TRBV24-1 to TRBJ2-7; 8 bases line up with TRBD2. The V gene's germline CDR1 is KGHDR and CDR2 SFDVKD. The CDR3 totals 14 residues. With 3 bases clipped from V and 5 bases from J, the junction kept 5 bases outside the gene matches. The CDR3 loop is CATSDRSAGDEQYF. The CDR3 coding sequence is TGTGCCACCAGTGATCGATCAGCGGGAGACGAGCAGTACTTC.

The rearrangement uses TRBV20-1 and TRBJ2-7; no reliable D call. Germline V gene lookup returns CDR1 DFQATT and CDR2 SNEGSKA (reference sequence). V was shortened by 5 bases and J by 0 bases, with 5 bases between the two germline ends. CDR3 length: 11 amino acids. The CDR3 DNA follows: TGCAGTGCTGCGTACTCCTACGAGCAGTACTTC. This translates into CSAAYSYEQYF.

This sequence joins TRBV7-3 and TRBJ2-3; D gene ambiguous. The CDR3 loop spans 14 amino acids. The V and J ends lost 1 base and 5 bases respectively, with 10 bases between them. CDR1 and CDR2 from the germline V gene are SGHTA and FQGTGA. CDR3 region: CASSLSGGLDTQYF. CDR3 coding DNA: TGTGCCAGCAGCTTAAGCGGTGGGTTAGATACGCAGTATTTT.

This clone was recorded a few times. The J gene is TRBJ2-5, the V gene TRBV7-2, with D uncertain. This CDR3 has 16 amino acids. The germline gives CDR1 SGHTA, CDR2 FQGNSA. Trimming shortened V by 3 bases and J by 4 bases, and 18 bases separated the two germline ends. CDR3 sequence: CASSFSTYVPRETQYF. CDR3 coding DNA: TGTGCCAGCAGCTTTTCCACTTACGTGCCTAGAGAGACCCAGTACTTC.

This sequence joins TRBV7-6 and TRBJ2-3; 8 bases match TRBD2. Per germline, CDR1 SGHVS and CDR2 FNYEAQ. This CDR3 has 16 residues. Trimming took 5 bases from V and 2 from J; bases not matched to a gene: 9. CDR3 loop: CASSRSGSALTDTQYF. CDR3 DNA sequence: TGTGCCAGCAGCCGCAGCGGGAGCGCTCTCACAGATACGCAGTATTTT.

The J gene is TRBJ1-2, the V gene TRBV6-5; the match to TRBD1 covers 8 bases. CDR3 length equals 13 residues. Germline CDR1 reads MNHEY; CDR2 reads SVGAGI. V was clipped by 6 bases and J by 6 bases; unmatched bases: 6. This CDR3 reads CASSPGGRDGYTF. The CDR3 nucleotides are TGTGCCAGCAGCCCAGGGGGCAGGGATGGCTACACCTTC.

The chain carries TRBV19 and TRBJ2-3; D is possibly TRBD1 (5 bases). The germline CDR1 and CDR2 sequences are LNHDA and SQIVND (reference sequence). This CDR3 is 15 amino acids long. Trimming took 3 bases from V and 3 from J, leaving 13 bases between them. CDR3 loop: CASSMGQGVTDTQYF. The DNA for the CDR3 is TGTGCCAGTAGTATGGGGCAGGGTGTAACAGATACGCAGTATTTT. The full variable domain, rest sourced from reference TRBV19 and TRBJ2-3, is DGGITQSPKYLFRKEGQNVTLSCEQNLNHDAMYWYRQDPGQGLRLIYYSQIVNDFQKGDIAEGYSVSREKKESFPLTVTSAQKNPTAFYLCASSMGQGVTDTQYFGPGTRLTVL.

The CDR3 nucleotides are TGTGCCAGCAGTCCCACGGGACAGGGGTCGTACGAGCAGTACTTC. It codes for CASSPTGQGSYEQYF. This chain joins TRBV28 and TRBJ2-7, with 10 bases that match TRBD1. The V and J ends lost 5 bases and 4 bases, in that order; junction bases with no gene match: 8. This CDR3 comprises 15 residues. Germline V CDR1 and CDR2: MDHEN, SYDVKM.

This chain joins TRBV7-6 and TRBJ2-7, with D maybe TRBD2 (6 bases). Germline V gives CDR1 SGHVS, CDR2 FNYEAQ. Trimming shortened V by 5 bases and J by 2 bases, and 13 bases separated the two germline ends. CDR3 size: 14 residues. The DNA of the CDR3 is TGTGCCAGCAGCCCCCGACTAGAAGCCTACGAGCAGTACTTC. This translates into CASSPRLEAYEQYF.

The chain carries TRBV19 and TRBJ2-2; 7 bases map to TRBD1. Germline lookup yields CDR1 LNHDA and CDR2 SQIVND (reference sequence). This CDR3 has 16 residues. With V trimmed by 9 bases and J by 2 bases, 12 bases remained unmatched. The DNA of the CDR3 is TGTGCCAGATTGACCGACCGGGACAGTAACACCGGGGAGCTGTTTTTT. Encoded protein: CARLTDRDSNTGELFF.

The CDR3 protein is CASSSQGGLSNYGYTF. The CDR3 region has the DNA TGCGCCAGCAGCTCCCAAGGGGGACTATCTAACTATGGCTACACCTTC. The genes are TRBV5-1 and TRBJ1-2; tentative D call: TRBD1 (6 bases). The germline gives CDR1 SGHRS, CDR2 YFSETQ. Trimming cost V 3 bases and J 0 bases, with 15 bases left between them. The CDR3 is 16 residues long.

This chain uses TRBV18 with TRBJ2-6; D is ambiguous. CDR3 size: 15 residues. V lost 6 bases and J lost 1, with 10 bases in between. Germline CDR1 and CDR2: KGHSH and LQKENI. The CDR3 coding sequence is TGTGCCAGCTCGCTCGACTGGTCTGGGGCCAACGTCCTGACTTTC. Encoded protein: CASSLDWSGANVLTF.

With regard to this clone: This CDR3 is also generated by other DNA sequences in the sample. The chain uses TRBV30 and TRBJ2-7; 7 nucleotides align to TRBD1. CDR3 length: 14 residues. Trimming took 0 bases from V and 0 from J; bases not matched to a gene: 2. Germline CDR1 reads GTSNPN; CDR2 reads SVGIG (reference sequence). CDR3 region: CAWSVGGSSYEQYF. The CDR3 DNA follows: TGTGCCTGGAGTGTAGGGGGCAGCTCCTACGAGCAGTACTTC.

This clone was counted a few times. The CDR3 DNA reads as TGTGCCAGCAGTTTCCTTCCGGGACAGGCTAGCACAGATACGCAGTATTTT. Encoded protein: CASSFLPGQASTDTQYF. The J gene is TRBJ2-3, the V gene TRBV2; 8 nucleotides match TRBD1. From germline, CDR1 is SNHLY and CDR2 FYNNEI. This CDR3 is built from 17 residues. Losses at the gene ends were 5 bases for V and 0 bases for J; bases not matched to a gene: 10. Looking up the rest from reference TRBV2 and TRBJ2-3 gives the full variable domain: EPEVTQTPSHQVTQMGQEVILRCVPISNHLYFYWYRQILGQKVEFLVSFYNNEISEKSEIFDDQFSVERPDGSNFTLKIRSTKLEDSAMYFCASSFLPGQASTDTQYFGPGTRLTVL.

The J gene is TRBJ1-5, the V gene TRBV19; TRBD1 matches at 7 bases. Per germline, CDR1 LNHDA and CDR2 SQIVND (reference sequence). Trimming took 11 bases from V and 5 from J; bases not matched to a gene: 21. CDR3 length: 17 residues. Written as DNA, the CDR3 is TGTGCCGCCGGCACCCAATTCCGGAGGGGGCATGATCAGCCCCAGCATTTT. Translation: CAAGTQFRRGHDQPQHF.

V usage is TRBV6-2 or TRBV6-3 and J usage is TRBJ1-5; 9 bases match TRBD1. This CDR3 spans 18 amino acids. V was pared by 2 bases and J by 4 bases, with 12 bases of the junction left unmatched. The V gene's germline CDR1 is MNHEY and CDR2 SVGEGT. In nucleotides, the CDR3 is TGTGCCAGCAGTTACAGGGGCAAGACAGGGGGAAAAAATCAGCCCCAGCATTTT. Translated: CASSYRGKTGGKNQPQHF.

The rearrangement joins TRBV5-8 to TRBJ1-1, with TRBD1 matching over 7 bases. This CDR3 has 17 amino acids. Germline CDR1 SGHTS, CDR2 YDEGEE. J gave up 0 bases and V 0 bases, and 8 bases lay outside the gene matches. CDR3 sequence reads: CASSLVRGSEVNTEAFF. The CDR3 nucleotides read TGTGCCAGCAGCTTGGTCAGGGGGAGTGAGGTGAACACTGAAGCTTTCTTT.

The chain has TRBV6-5 and TRBJ2-2; no clear D. CDR3 size: 13 residues. V gave up 7 bases and J gave up 2 bases, with 8 bases separating them. The germline V gene encodes CDR1 MNHEY and CDR2 SVGAGI. The CDR3 DNA sequence: TGTGCCAGCAAATCCCTTAACACCGGGGAGCTGTTTTTT. Translating gives CASKSLNTGELFF.

The chain employs TRBV6-5 and TRBJ1-4; D is uncertain. The germline V gene has CDR1 MNHEY and CDR2 SVGAGI. Trimming left V 6 bases short and J 0 bases short, with 11 bases between. The CDR3 has 15 amino acids. The CDR3 nucleotides are TGTGCCAGCAGGAAGACGGGTGCAACTAATGAAAAACTGTTTTTT. Translating it yields CASRKTGATNEKLFF.

This clone was counted once. The chain combines TRBV5-1 with TRBJ1-3; D is unresolved. This CDR3 is 15 amino acids long. Germline V lookup: CDR1 SGHRS, CDR2 YFSETQ. V lost 2 bases, J lost 2 bases, and 11 bases lay in between. CDR3: CASSLESQAGNTIYF. The CDR3 DNA reads as TGCGCCAGCAGCTTAGAAAGTCAGGCTGGAAACACCATATATTTT. Complete variable domain (other parts from reference TRBV5-1 and TRBJ1-3): KAGVTQTPRYLIKTRGQQVTLSCSPISGHRSVSWYQQTPGQGLQFLFEYFSETQRNKGNFPGRFSGRQFSNSRSEMNVSTLELGDSALYLCASSLESQAGNTIYFGEGSWLTVV.